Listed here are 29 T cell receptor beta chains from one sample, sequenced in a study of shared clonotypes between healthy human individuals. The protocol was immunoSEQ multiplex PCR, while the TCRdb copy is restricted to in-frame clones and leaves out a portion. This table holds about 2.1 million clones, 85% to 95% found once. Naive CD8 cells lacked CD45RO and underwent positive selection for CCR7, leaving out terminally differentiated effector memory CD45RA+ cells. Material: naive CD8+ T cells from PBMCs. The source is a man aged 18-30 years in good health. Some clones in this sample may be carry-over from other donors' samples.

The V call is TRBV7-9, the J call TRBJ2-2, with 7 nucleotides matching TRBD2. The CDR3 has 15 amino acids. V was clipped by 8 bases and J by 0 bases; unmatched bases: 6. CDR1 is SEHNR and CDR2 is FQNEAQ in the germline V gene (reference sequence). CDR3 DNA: TGTGCCAGCTCCGGGACTACCTCGAACACCGGGGAGCTGTTTTTT. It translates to CASSGTTSNTGELFF.

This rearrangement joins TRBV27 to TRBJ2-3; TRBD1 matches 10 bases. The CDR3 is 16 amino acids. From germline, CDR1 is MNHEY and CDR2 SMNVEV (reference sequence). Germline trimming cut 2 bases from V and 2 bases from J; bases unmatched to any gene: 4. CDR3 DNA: TGTGCCAGCAGTTTAGGGACAGGGGTAATCACAGATACGCAGTATTTT. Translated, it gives CASSLGTGVITDTQYF.

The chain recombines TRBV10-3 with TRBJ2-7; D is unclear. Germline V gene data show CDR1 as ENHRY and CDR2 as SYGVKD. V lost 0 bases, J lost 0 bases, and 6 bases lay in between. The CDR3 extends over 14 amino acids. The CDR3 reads CAISESTASYEQYF. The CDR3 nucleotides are TGTGCCATCAGTGAGTCGACGGCCTCCTACGAGCAGTACTTC.

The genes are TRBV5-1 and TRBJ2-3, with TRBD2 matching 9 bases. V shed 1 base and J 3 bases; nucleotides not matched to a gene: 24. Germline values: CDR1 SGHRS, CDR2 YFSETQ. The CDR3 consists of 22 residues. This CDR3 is CASSLSKGGLISSGRSTDTQYF. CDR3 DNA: TGCGCCAGCAGCTTGTCAAAGGGGGGCCTTATCTCCAGCGGGAGGTCTACAGATACGCAGTATTTT.

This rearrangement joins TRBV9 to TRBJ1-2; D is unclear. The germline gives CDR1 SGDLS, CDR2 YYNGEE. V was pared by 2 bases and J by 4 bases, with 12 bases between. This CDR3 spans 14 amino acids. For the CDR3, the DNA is TGTGCCAGCAGCGTGGAAGACATGTCCTATGGCTACACCTTC. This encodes CASSVEDMSYGYTF.

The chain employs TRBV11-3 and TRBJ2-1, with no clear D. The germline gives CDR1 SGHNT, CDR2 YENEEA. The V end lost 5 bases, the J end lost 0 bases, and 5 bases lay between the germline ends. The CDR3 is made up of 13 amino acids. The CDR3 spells CASSRYSYNEQFF. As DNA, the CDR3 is TGTGCCAGCAGCCGGTACTCCTACAATGAGCAGTTCTTC.

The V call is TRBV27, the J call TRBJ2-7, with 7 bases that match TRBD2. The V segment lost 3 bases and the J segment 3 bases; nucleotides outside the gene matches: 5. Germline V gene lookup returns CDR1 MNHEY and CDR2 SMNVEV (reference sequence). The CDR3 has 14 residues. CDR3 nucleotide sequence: TGTGCCAGCAGTTTTGCTAGCGGATACTACGAGCAGTACTTC. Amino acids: CASSFASGYYEQYF.

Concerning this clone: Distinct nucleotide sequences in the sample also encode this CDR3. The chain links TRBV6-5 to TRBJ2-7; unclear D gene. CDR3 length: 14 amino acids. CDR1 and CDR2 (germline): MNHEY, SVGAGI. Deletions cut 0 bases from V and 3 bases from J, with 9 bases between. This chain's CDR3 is CASSYSSSGYEQYF. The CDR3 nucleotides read TGTGCCAGCAGTTACTCGTCGTCCGGCTACGAGCAGTACTTC.

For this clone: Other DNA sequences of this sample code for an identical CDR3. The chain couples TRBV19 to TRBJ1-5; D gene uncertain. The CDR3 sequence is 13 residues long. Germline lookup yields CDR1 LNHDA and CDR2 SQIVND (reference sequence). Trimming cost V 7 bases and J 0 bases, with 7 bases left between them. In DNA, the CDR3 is TGTGCCAGTAAAGGGTATAGCAATCAGCCCCAGCATTTT. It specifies CASKGYSNQPQHF.

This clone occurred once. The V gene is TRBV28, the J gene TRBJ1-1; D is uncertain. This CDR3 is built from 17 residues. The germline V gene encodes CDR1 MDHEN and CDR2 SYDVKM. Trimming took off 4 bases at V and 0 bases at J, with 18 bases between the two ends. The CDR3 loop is CASSYAVEPTLNTEAFF. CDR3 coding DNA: TGTGCCAGCAGTTACGCCGTGGAACCGACCCTGAACACTGAAGCTTTCTTT.

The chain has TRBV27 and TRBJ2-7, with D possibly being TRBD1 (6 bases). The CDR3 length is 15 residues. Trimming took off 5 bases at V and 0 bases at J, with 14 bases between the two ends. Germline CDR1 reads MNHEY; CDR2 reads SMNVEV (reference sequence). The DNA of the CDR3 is TGTGCCAGCAGTCAGGACAGAATTCTCTCCTACGAGCAGTACTTC. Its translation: CASSQDRILSYEQYF.

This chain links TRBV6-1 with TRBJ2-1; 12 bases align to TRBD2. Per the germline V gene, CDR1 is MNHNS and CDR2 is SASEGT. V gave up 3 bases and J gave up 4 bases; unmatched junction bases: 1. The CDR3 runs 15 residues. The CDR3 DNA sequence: TGTGCCAGCAGTGAGGGACTAGCGGGTTACAATGAGCAGTTCTTC. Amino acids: CASSEGLAGYNEQFF.

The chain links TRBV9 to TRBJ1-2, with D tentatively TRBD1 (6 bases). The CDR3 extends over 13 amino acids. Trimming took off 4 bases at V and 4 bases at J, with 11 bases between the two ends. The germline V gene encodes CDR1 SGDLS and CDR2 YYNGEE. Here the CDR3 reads CASSSGQIYGYTF. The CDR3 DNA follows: TGTGCCAGCAGCTCAGGACAGATCTATGGCTACACCTTC. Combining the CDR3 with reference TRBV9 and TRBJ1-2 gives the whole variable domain DSGVTQTPKHLITATGQRVTLRCSPRSGDLSVYWYQQSLDQGLQFLIQYYNGEERAKGNILERFSAQQFPDLHSELNLSSLELGDSALYFCASSSGQIYGYTFGSGTRLTVV.

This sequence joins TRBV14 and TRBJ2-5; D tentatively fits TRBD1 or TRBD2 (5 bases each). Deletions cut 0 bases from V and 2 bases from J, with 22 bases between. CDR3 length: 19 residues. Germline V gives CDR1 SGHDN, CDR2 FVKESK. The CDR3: CASSQDFGRDPGEQETQYF. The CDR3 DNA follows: TGTGCCAGCAGCCAAGATTTCGGTCGGGACCCCGGAGAGCAAGAGACCCAGTACTTC.

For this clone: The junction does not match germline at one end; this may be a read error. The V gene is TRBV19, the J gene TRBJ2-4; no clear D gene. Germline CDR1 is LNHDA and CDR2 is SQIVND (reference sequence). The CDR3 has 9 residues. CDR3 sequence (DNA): TGTGCCACCTCCCCTCCTATGCACTTC. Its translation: CATSPPMHF.

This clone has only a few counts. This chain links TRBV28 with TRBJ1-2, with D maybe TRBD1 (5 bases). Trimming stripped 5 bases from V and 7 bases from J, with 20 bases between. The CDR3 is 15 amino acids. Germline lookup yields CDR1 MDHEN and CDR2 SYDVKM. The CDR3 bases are TGTGCCAGCAGTAAGGGGATATTGTGGGGATCTGGCTACACCTTC. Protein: CASSKGILWGSGYTF.

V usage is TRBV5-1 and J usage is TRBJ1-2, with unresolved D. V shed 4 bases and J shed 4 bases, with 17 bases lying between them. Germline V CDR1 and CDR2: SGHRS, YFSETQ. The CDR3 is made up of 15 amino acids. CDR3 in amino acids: CASSTRPGEIYGYTF. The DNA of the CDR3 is TGCGCCAGCAGCACCCGGCCCGGGGAGATCTATGGCTACACCTTC.

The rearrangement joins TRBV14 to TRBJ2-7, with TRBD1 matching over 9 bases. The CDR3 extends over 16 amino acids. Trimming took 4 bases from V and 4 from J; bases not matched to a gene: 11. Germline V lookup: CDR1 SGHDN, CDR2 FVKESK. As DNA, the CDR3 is TGTGCCAGCAGCCCGTTAAGGGGACAGGGTTTGTACGAGCAGTACTTC. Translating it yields CASSPLRGQGLYEQYF.

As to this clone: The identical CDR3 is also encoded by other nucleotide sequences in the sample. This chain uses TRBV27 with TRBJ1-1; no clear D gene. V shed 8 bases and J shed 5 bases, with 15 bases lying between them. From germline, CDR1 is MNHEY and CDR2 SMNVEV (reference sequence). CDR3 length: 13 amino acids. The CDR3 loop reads CASRLGGRTEAFF. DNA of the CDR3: TGTGCCAGCCGCCTAGGCGGGCGAACTGAAGCTTTCTTT.

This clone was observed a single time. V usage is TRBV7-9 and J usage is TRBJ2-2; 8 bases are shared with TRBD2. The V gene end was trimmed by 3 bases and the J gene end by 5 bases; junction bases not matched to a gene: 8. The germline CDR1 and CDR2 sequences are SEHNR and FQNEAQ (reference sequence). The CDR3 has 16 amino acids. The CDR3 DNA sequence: TGTGCCAGCAGCTTTCCGGAGCGGGGGAGGACCGGGGAGCTGTTTTTT. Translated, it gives CASSFPERGRTGELFF.

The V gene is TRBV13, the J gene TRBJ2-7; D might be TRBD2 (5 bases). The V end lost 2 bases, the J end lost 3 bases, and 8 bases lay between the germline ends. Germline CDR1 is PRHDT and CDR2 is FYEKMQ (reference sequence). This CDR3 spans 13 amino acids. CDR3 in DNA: TGTGCCAGCAGCTTACAAGCGGTCTACGAGCAGTACTTC. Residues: CASSLQAVYEQYF.

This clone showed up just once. The CDR3 coding sequence is TGTGCCAGCAGCTTAGGGCTCGCTTTAGAAGAGACCCAGTACTTC. This codes for CASSLGLALEETQYF. The V call is TRBV7-9, the J call TRBJ2-5; D is unclear. CDR3 length: 15 residues. Trimming removed 1 base from V and 3 bases from J, with 12 bases in between. Germline loops: CDR1 SEHNR, CDR2 FQNEAQ (reference sequence).

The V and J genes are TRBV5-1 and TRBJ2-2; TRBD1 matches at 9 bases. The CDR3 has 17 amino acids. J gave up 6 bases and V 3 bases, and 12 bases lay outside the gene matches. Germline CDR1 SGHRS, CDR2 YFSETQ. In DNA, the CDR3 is TGCGCCAGCAGCTCCCTTAGGAAGACAGGGGGAGCCGGGGAGCTGTTTTTT. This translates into CASSSLRKTGGAGELFF.

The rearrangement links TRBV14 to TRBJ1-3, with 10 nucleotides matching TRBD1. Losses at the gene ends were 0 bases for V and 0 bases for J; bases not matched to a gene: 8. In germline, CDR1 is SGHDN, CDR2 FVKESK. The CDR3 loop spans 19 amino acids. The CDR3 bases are TGTGCCAGCAGCCAAGACCCGGGACAGGGGCTTCCCTCTGGAAACACCATATATTTT. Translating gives CASSQDPGQGLPSGNTIYF.

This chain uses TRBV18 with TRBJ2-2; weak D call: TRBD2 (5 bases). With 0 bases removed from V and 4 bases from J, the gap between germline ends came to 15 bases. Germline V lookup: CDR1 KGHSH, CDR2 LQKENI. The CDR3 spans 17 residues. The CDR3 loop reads CASSPPWLASGTGELFF. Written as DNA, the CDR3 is TGTGCCAGCTCACCACCGTGGCTAGCATCGGGCACCGGGGAGCTGTTTTTT.

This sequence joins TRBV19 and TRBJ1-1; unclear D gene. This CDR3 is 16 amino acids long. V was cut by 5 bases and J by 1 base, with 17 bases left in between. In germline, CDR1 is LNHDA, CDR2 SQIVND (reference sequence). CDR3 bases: TGTGCCAGTAGTCCTCCGGGCAGCCGACCGAACACTGAAGCTTTCTTT. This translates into CASSPPGSRPNTEAFF.

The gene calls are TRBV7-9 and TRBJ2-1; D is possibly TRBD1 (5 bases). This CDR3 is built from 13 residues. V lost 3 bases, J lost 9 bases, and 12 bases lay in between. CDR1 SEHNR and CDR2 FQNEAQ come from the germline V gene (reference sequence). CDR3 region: CASSFSRASEQFF. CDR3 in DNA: TGTGCCAGCAGCTTCAGCAGGGCGAGTGAGCAGTTCTTC. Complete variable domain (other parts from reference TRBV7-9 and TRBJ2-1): DTGVSQNPRHKITKRGQNVTFRCDPISEHNRLYWYRQTLGQGPEFLTYFQNEAQLEKSRLLSDRFSAERPKGSFSTLEIQRTEQGDSAMYLCASSFSRASEQFFGPGTRLTVL.

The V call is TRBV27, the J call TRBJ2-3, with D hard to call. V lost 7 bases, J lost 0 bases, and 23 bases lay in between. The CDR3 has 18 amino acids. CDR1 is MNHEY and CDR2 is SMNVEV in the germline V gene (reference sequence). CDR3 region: CASTVRAIRETSTDTQYF. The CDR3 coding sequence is TGTGCCAGCACCGTCCGGGCGATTAGGGAAACTAGCACAGATACGCAGTATTTT.

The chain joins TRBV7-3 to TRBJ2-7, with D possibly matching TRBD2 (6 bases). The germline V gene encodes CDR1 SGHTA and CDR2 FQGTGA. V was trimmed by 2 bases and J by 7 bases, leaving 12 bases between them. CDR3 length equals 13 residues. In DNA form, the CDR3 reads TGTGCCAGCAGCTTAGGGGGGAGTAATGAGCAGTACTTC. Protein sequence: CASSLGGSNEQYF. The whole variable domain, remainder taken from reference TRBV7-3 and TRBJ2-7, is GAGVSQTPSNKVTEKGKYVELRCDPISGHTALYWYRQSLGQGPEFLIYFQGTGAADDSGLPNDRFFAVRPEGSVSTLKIQRTERGDSAVYLCASSLGGSNEQYFGPGTRLTVT.